This T cell receptor beta chain was captured by sequencing in a study of early T cells in non-severe SARS-CoV-2 infection. Study-wide context: Chains were not paired, and sequencing was done on bulk RNA from unsorted whole blood.

Individually, cDNA molecules had unique molecular identifiers attached to them. TCRdb itself ran the 5' RACE reads through MiXCR, one entry per CDR3 protein. The sample shows about 63,000 distinct CDR3 sequences, roughly 13% of them seen only once. This clonotype was observed many times. The antigen is unknown. The V end was cut by 5 bases, the J end by 0 bases, with 13 bases between. The germline CDR1 and CDR2 sequences are SEHNR and FQNEAQ (reference sequence). CDR3 size: 15 residues. Overall study findings and caveats: In VDJdb matching, anti-spike CD8 responses were favored while private and CD4 specificities went missing.

The chain couples TRBV7-9 to TRBJ1-1; D remains unclear. The TCR originated in an adult who was a healthcare worker with PCR-confirmed SARS-CoV-2 infection or an uninfected control (not recorded which). Sequences were obtained from whole blood. CDR3 sequence (DNA): TGTGCCAGCAGCGGGGTGACATCTATGAACACTGAAGCTTTCTTT. It is translated as CASSGVTSMNTEAFF.